The 22 T cell receptor beta chains below were found in one sample sequenced in a study of T cell responses to AZD1222 COVID-19 vaccine. The method was immunoSEQ multiplex PCR; TCRdb's version includes in-frame clones alone and lacks a portion of them. The repertoire holds more than 95,000 clones, with about 88% as singletons. This specimen consisted of peripheral blood, obtained on day 0 of AZD1222 vaccination. Source of these receptors: an adult in good health.

As for this clone: The same CDR3 can be traced to other DNA sequences in this sample. This chain uses TRBV9 with TRBJ1-4; a weak D match, TRBD1 (5 bases). Germline assignment: CDR1 SGDLS and CDR2 YYNGEE. V lost 2 bases and J 2 bases, leaving 7 bases between the germline ends. The CDR3 contains 14 residues. The CDR3 bases are TGTGCCAGCAGCGTTGGGGGGACTAATGAAAAACTGTTTTTT. Its protein product is CASSVGGTNEKLFF.

J is TRBJ1-1 and V is TRBV18, with 8 bases aligning to TRBD1. The CDR3 runs 18 residues. V lost 1 base, J lost 3 bases, and 13 bases stayed unmatched. The germline CDR1 and CDR2 sequences are KGHSH and LQKENI. CDR3 amino acids: CASSPRSLDRVGDTEAFF. CDR3 nucleotides: TGTGCCAGCTCACCACGCTCCCTGGACAGGGTTGGGGACACTGAAGCTTTCTTT.

CDR3 residues: CASSALYVGGATSGTTYEQYF. The CDR3 DNA is TGTGCCAGTAGTGCGCTCTATGTGGGAGGCGCGACTAGCGGGACCACCTACGAGCAGTACTTC. The V gene is TRBV19, the J gene TRBJ2-7; 11 bases agree with TRBD2. Trimming removed 5 bases from V and 2 bases from J; junction bases left unmatched: 23. Germline loops: CDR1 LNHDA, CDR2 SQIVND (reference sequence). This CDR3 comprises 21 residues.

V usage is TRBV28 and J usage is TRBJ1-5; tentative D call: TRBD1 (6 bases). This CDR3 contains 15 residues. V dropped 6 bases and J dropped 1 base, with 13 bases sitting between them. Germline lookup yields CDR1 MDHEN and CDR2 SYDVKM. In DNA, the CDR3 is TGTGCCAGCAGACCCGAGGGACAAAGCAATCAGCCCCAGCATTTT. Translated, it gives CASRPEGQSNQPQHF.

The chain recombines TRBV2 with TRBJ1-3; D may be TRBD1 (5 bases). Germline V gene data show CDR1 as SNHLY and CDR2 as FYNNEI. This CDR3 spans 17 amino acids. Trimming took 5 bases from V and 0 from J, leaving 17 bases between them. DNA of the CDR3: TGTGCCAGCAGTCAGGGTTTTCTCACTCTCTCTGGAAACACCATATATTTT. The encoded protein is CASSQGFLTLSGNTIYF.

V is TRBV7-9 and J is TRBJ2-1; possibly TRBD1 for D (6 bases). CDR3 length equals 12 residues. V was cut by 6 bases and J by 7 bases, with 10 bases left in between. Germline V lookup: CDR1 SEHNR, CDR2 FQNEAQ (reference sequence). In DNA form, the CDR3 reads TGTGCCAGCAGACCTCAGGGGAATGAGCAGTTCTTC. Translated: CASRPQGNEQFF.

This clone occurred a few times. The chain carries TRBV11-2 and TRBJ1-2; D perhaps matches TRBD1 (6 bases). From germline, CDR1 is SGHAT and CDR2 FQNNGV. This CDR3 has 13 amino acids. V lost 1 base to trimming and J lost 5 bases, with 8 bases between them. In nucleotides, the CDR3 is TGTGCCAGCAGCTTAGGGGGGGCGTATGGCTACACCTTC. Amino acids: CASSLGGAYGYTF.

This chain joins TRBV5-6 and TRBJ2-4; a weak D match, TRBD2 (5 bases). V gave up 4 bases and J gave up 9 bases, with 20 bases separating them. CDR3 length: 15 amino acids. CDR1 and CDR2 from the germline V gene are SGHDT and YYEEEE. CDR3 nucleotide sequence: TGTGCCAGCAGCGGCGAGGGTGGTAGCGCCCTCATTCAGTACTTC. Encoded protein: CASSGEGGSALIQYF.

The chain joins TRBV6-5 to TRBJ1-3, with TRBD1 as a possible D gene (6 bases). The length of the CDR3 is 15 residues. Germline CDR1 MNHEY, CDR2 SVGAGI. Trimming stripped 0 bases from V and 3 bases from J, with 9 bases between. The CDR3 reads CASSYSGTSGNTIYF. Here the CDR3 DNA reads TGTGCCAGCAGTTACTCGGGGACAAGTGGAAACACCATATATTTT.

V usage is TRBV5-1 and J usage is TRBJ2-1; 9 positions match TRBD2. Per the germline V gene, CDR1 is SGHRS and CDR2 is YFSETQ. The trim removed 3 bases at V and 5 bases at J, leaving 6 bases unmatched. The CDR3 is 15 amino acids. The CDR3 DNA follows: TGCGCCAGCAGCTCCTTAGCGGGAGTCGACAATGAGCAGTTCTTC. It is translated as CASSSLAGVDNEQFF.

The chain recombines TRBV19 with TRBJ1-3, with D unresolved. CDR3 size: 16 residues. V lost 6 bases, J lost 4 bases, and 19 bases lay in between. The germline V gene encodes CDR1 LNHDA and CDR2 SQIVND (reference sequence). Written as DNA, the CDR3 is TGTGCCAGTAGCGGCAGGAGGTTTTCGGGAGGAAACACCATATATTTT. This encodes CASSGRRFSGGNTIYF.

This chain connects TRBV5-1 to TRBJ2-1, with TRBD2 as a possible D gene (6 bases). The V end lost 5 bases, the J end lost 4 bases, and 16 bases lay between the germline ends. Germline-derived CDR1 and CDR2 are SGHRS and YFSETQ. The CDR3 sequence is 15 residues long. CDR3 in DNA: TGCGCCAGCAGACTGGTGGGCGGGGAGTACAATGAGCAGTTCTTC. Protein sequence: CASRLVGGEYNEQFF.

V gene TRBV7-9 combines with J gene TRBJ2-1; no reliable D call. The CDR3 is 14 amino acids. CDR1 SEHNR and CDR2 FQNEAQ come from the germline V gene (reference sequence). V was pared by 5 bases and J by 0 bases, with 8 bases between. CDR3 bases: TGTGCCAGCAGCACCCCTAGCTCCTACAATGAGCAGTTCTTC. This encodes CASSTPSSYNEQFF. Combining the CDR3 with reference TRBV7-9 and TRBJ2-1 gives the whole variable domain DTGVSQNPRHKITKRGQNVTFRCDPISEHNRLYWYRQTLGQGPEFLTYFQNEAQLEKSRLLSDRFSAERPKGSFSTLEIQRTEQGDSAMYLCASSTPSSYNEQFFGPGTRLTVL.

The chain joins TRBV5-5 to TRBJ2-1; D gene ambiguous. Germline lookup yields CDR1 SGHKS and CDR2 YYEKEE (reference sequence). The CDR3 extends over 14 amino acids. The V and J ends lost 2 bases and 6 bases respectively, with 12 bases between them. The CDR3 sequence: CASSFGILSNEQFF. Written as DNA, the CDR3 is TGTGCCAGCAGCTTTGGCATTCTTAGCAATGAGCAGTTCTTC.

The V call is TRBV5-1, the J call TRBJ2-7; D gene unclear. Germline V lookup: CDR1 SGHRS, CDR2 YFSETQ. V shed 3 bases and J shed 9 bases, with 16 bases lying between them. This CDR3 comprises 13 residues. CDR3 sequence: CASSSPSVGVQYF. CDR3 nucleotides: TGCGCCAGCAGCTCCCCTTCAGTTGGAGTGCAGTACTTC.

The chain couples TRBV30 to TRBJ2-7; 7 bases line up with TRBD2. With 5 bases clipped from V and 2 bases from J, the junction kept 0 bases outside the gene matches. This CDR3 is 11 amino acids long. The V gene's germline CDR1 is GTSNPN and CDR2 SVGIG (reference sequence). CDR3 in DNA: TGTGCCTGGGGACTAGCCTACGAGCAGTACTTC. Protein: CAWGLAYEQYF.

The chain has TRBV24-1 and TRBJ2-2; 7 bases match TRBD1. CDR1 KGHDR and CDR2 SFDVKD come from the germline V gene. The CDR3 consists of 13 residues. J was trimmed by 3 bases and V by 9 bases; bases with no gene match: 3. The CDR3 DNA reads as TGTGCCACCCGGCAGGGGGACACCGGGGAGCTGTTTTTT. As protein: CATRQGDTGELFF.

This chain uses TRBV9 with TRBJ2-2; tentative D call: TRBD1 (6 bases). Trimming left V 5 bases short and J 3 bases short, with 26 bases between. This CDR3 comprises 19 residues. Germline CDR1 and CDR2: SGDLS and YYNGEE. The CDR3 is CASRDGARGSGTHTGELFF. Here the CDR3 DNA reads TGTGCCAGCAGGGACGGGGCCAGGGGAAGCGGAACACACACCGGGGAGCTGTTTTTT.

The chain joins TRBV30 to TRBJ1-1, with 11 bases aligning to TRBD1. Germline V lookup: CDR1 GTSNPN, CDR2 SVGIG (reference sequence). This CDR3 spans 13 amino acids. V gave up 3 bases and J gave up 3 bases; unmatched junction bases: 0. The CDR3 region has the DNA TGTGCCTGGAGGGGACAGGGGGACACTGAAGCTTTCTTT. Translating gives CAWRGQGDTEAFF.

This chain uses TRBV30 with TRBJ2-2; TRBD2 matches 8 bases. The CDR3 is 15 residues long. V lost 0 bases to trimming and J lost 3 bases; unmatched junction nucleotides: 3. Germline CDR1 and CDR2: GTSNPN and SVGIG (reference sequence). CDR3 bases: TGTGCCTGGAGTGTACCGACTAGCGACACCGGGGAGCTGTTTTTT. Its protein product is CAWSVPTSDTGELFF.

The genes are TRBV7-9 and TRBJ1-1, with D maybe TRBD1 (6 bases). The CDR3 has 14 residues. In germline, CDR1 is SEHNR, CDR2 FQNEAQ (reference sequence). The V and J ends lost 2 bases and 4 bases respectively, with 11 bases between them. Written as DNA, the CDR3 is TGTGCCAGCAGCTTACAGGGGCCTTCCACTGAAGCTTTCTTT. The encoded protein is CASSLQGPSTEAFF.

This clone is a singleton in its sample. The chain combines TRBV6-1 with TRBJ1-6, with D uncertain. There are 15 residues in the CDR3. The V gene lost 1 base and the J gene lost 7 bases, with 11 bases spanning the gap. Germline V CDR1 and CDR2: MNHNS, SASEGT. CDR3 sequence reads: CASSEEQIMNSPLHF. Written as DNA, the CDR3 is TGTGCCAGCAGTGAAGAACAGATTATGAATTCACCCCTCCACTTT.